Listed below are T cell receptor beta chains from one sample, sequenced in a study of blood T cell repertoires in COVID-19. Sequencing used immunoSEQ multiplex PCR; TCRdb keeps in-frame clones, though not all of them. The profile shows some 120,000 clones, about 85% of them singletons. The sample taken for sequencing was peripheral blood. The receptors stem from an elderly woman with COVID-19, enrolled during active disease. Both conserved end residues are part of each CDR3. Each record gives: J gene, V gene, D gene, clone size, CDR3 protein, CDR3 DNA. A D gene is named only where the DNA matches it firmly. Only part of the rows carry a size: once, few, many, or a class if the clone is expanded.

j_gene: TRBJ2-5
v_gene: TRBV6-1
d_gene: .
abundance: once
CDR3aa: CASSEIGSYMPGETQYF
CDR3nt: TGTGCCAGCAGTGAAATAGGCAGTTACATGCCCGGGGAGACCCAGTACTTC

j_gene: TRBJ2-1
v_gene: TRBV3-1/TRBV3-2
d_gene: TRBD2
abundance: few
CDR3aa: CASSQSPLAVYEQFF
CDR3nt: TGTGCCAGCAGCCAATCCCCCCTAGCGGTCTATGAGCAGTTCTTC

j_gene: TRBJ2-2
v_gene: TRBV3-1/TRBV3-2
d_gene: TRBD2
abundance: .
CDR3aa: CASSHSGRAYNTGELFF
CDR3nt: TGTGCCAGCAGCCATAGCGGGAGGGCCTATAACACCGGGGAGCTGTTTTTT

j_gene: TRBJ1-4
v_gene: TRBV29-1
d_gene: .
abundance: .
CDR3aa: CSVASGATNEKLFF
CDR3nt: TGCAGCGTTGCCTCCGGGGCAACTAATGAAAAACTGTTTTTT

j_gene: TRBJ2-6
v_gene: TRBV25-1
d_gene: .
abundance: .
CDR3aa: CASSVFFSGANVLTF
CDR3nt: TGTGCCAGCAGTGTATTCTTCTCTGGGGCCAACGTCCTGACTTTC

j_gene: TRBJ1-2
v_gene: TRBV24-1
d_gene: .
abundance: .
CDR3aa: CATSAGQSYGYTF
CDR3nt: TGTGCCACCAGTGCAGGACAGTCCTATGGCTACACCTTC

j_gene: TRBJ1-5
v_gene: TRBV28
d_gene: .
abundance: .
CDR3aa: CASTSGREGNQPQHF
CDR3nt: TGTGCCAGCACCTCCGGCAGGGAAGGCAATCAGCCCCAGCATTTT

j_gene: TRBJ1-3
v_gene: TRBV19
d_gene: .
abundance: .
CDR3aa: CASSPNSASSGNTIYF
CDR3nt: TGTGCCAGTAGTCCCAATTCAGCGAGCTCTGGAAACACCATATATTTT

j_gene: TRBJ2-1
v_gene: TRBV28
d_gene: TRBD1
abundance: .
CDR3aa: CASSLDNRGVGVNEQFF
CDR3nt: TGTGCCAGCAGTCTCGACAACAGGGGCGTCGGGGTCAATGAGCAGTTCTTC

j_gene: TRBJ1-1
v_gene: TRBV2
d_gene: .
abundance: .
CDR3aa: CASTEDMNTEAFF
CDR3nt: TGTGCCAGCACCGAGGACATGAACACTGAAGCTTTCTTT

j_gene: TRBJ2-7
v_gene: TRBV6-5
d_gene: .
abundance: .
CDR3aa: CASRVHREEQYF
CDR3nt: TGTGCCAGCAGAGTCCACCGGGAAGAGCAGTACTTC

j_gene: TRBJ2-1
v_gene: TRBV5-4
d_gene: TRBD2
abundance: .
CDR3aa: CASSPVTAGGPAGGQFF
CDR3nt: TGTGCCAGCAGCCCGGTAACAGCGGGAGGCCCGGCGGGGGGGCAGTTCTTC

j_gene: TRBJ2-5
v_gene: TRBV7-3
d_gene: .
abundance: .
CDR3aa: CASSSQETQYF
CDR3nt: TGTGCCAGCAGCTCGCAAGAGACCCAGTACTTC

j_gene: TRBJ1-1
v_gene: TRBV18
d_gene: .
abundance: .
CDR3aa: CASSGQTNTEAFF
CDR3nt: TGTGCCAGCTCCGGACAGACGAACACTGAAGCTTTCTTT

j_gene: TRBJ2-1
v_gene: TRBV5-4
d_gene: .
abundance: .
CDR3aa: CASSSMTREQFF
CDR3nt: TGTGCCAGCAGCTCAATGACGCGGGAGCAGTTCTTC

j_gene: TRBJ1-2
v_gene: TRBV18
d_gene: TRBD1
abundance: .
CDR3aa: CASSPDRVYGYTF
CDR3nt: TGTGCCAGCTCCCCGGACAGGGTCTATGGCTACACCTTC

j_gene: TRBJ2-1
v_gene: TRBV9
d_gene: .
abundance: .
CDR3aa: CASSVTQVSYNEQFF
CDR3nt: TGTGCCAGCAGCGTAACTCAGGTTTCCTACAATGAGCAGTTCTTC

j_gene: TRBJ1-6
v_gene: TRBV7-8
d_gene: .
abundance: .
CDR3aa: CASSYSTQGSSPLHF
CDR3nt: TGTGCCAGCAGCTACTCCACGCAGGGGAGTTCACCCCTCCACTTT

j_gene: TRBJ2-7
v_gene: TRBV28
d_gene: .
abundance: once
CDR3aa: CASSLGAVYEQYF
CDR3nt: TGTGCCAGCAGTTTGGGGGCTGTTTACGAGCAGTACTTC

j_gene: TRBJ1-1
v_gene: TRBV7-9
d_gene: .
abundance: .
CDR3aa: CASSLGMADFVNTEAFF
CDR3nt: TGTGCCAGCAGCTTAGGTATGGCAGACTTTGTGAACACTGAAGCTTTCTTT

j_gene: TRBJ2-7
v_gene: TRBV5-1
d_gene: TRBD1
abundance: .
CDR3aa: CASSLSGTGPDEQYF
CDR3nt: TGCGCCAGCAGCTTATCCGGGACAGGGCCCGACGAGCAGTACTTC

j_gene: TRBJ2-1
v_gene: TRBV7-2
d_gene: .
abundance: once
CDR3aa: CASSIEASVTFREQFF
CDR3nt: TGTGCCAGCAGCATTGAGGCTAGCGTCACATTTAGGGAGCAGTTCTTC

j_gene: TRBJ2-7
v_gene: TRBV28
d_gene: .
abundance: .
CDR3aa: CASSLMGSGYEQYF
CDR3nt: TGTGCCAGCAGTTTAATGGGCAGTGGCTACGAGCAGTACTTC

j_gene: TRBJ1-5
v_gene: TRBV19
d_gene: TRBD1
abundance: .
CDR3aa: CASRSRGQYSNQPQHF
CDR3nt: TGTGCCAGTAGGTCCCGGGGACAGTATAGCAATCAGCCCCAGCATTTT

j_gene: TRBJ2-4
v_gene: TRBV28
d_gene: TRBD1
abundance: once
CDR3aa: CASSLSGGWAKNIQYF
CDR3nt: TGTGCCAGCAGTTTGTCAGGGGGATGGGCCAAAAACATTCAGTACTTC

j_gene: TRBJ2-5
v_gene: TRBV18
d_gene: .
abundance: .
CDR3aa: CASSPPGPEGETQYF
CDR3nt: TGTGCCAGCTCACCACCGGGTCCAGAGGGAGAGACCCAGTACTTC

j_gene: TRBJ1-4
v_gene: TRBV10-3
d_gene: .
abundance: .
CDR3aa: CAISAQSNEKLFF
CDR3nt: TGTGCCATCAGTGCCCAGTCCAATGAAAAACTGTTTTTT

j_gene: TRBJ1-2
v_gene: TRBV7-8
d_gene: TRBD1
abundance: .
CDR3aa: CASSLETGGTYGYTF
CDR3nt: TGTGCCAGCAGCTTAGAGACAGGGGGCACCTATGGCTACACCTTC

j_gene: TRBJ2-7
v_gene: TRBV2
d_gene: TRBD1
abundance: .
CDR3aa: CASSAGTGVSEQYF
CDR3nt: TGTGCCAGCAGTGCCGGGACAGGGGTCTCCGAGCAGTACTTC

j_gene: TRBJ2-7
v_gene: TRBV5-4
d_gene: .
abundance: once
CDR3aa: CASSLASSLSYEQYF
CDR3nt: TGTGCCAGCAGCTTGGCGTCTAGCCTATCCTACGAGCAGTACTTC

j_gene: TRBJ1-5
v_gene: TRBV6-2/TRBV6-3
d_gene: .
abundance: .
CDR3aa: CASSYSNNQPQHF
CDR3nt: TGTGCCAGCAGTTACTCCAACAATCAGCCCCAGCATTTT

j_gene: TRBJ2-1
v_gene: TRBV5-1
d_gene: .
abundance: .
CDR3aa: CASSLPGGHGEQFF
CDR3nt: TGCGCCAGCAGCTTGCCCGGCGGCCACGGGGAGCAGTTCTTC

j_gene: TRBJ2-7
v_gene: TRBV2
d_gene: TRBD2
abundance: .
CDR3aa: CASGPGREQYF
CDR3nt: TGTGCCAGCGGCCCCGGGAGGGAGCAGTACTTC

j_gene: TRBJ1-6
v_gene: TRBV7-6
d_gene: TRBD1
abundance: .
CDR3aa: CASSSATGINSPLHF
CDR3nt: TGTGCCAGCAGTTCCGCGACAGGGATAAATTCACCCCTCCACTTT

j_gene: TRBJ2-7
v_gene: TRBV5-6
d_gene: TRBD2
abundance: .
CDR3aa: CASSFRGGSIGYEQYF
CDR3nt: TGTGCCAGCAGCTTTCGCGGGGGGAGTATAGGTTACGAGCAGTACTTC

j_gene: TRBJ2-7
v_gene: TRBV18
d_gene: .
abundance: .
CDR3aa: CASSPDTGEQYF
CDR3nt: TGTGCCAGCTCACCGGATACAGGGGAGCAGTACTTC

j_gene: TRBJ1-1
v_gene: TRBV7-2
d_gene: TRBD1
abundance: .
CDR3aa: CASSLISGTGSEAFF
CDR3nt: TGTGCCAGCAGCTTAATAAGTGGGACAGGGAGTGAAGCTTTCTTT

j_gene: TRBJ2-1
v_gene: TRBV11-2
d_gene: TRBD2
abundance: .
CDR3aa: CASSRAGTSGFPSYNEQFF
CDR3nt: TGTGCCAGCAGCCGAGCCGGGACTAGCGGATTCCCCTCCTACAATGAGCAGTTCTTC

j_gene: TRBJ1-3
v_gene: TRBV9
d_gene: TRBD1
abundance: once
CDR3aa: CASSVEGGYSGNTIYF
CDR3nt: TGTGCCAGCAGCGTAGAAGGGGGCTACTCTGGAAACACCATATATTTT

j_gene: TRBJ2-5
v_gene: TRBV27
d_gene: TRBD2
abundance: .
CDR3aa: CASSRTSGQETQYF
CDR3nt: TGTGCCAGCAGTAGGACTAGCGGGCAAGAGACCCAGTACTTC

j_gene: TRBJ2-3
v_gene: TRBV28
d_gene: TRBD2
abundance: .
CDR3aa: CASSFPPTSGINWADTDTQYF
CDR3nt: TGTGCCAGCAGTTTCCCTCCGACTAGCGGGATAAATTGGGCGGATACAGATACGCAGTATTTT

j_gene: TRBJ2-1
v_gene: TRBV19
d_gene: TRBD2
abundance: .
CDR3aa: CASSLGGRGRGEQFF
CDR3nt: TGTGCCAGTAGTTTGGGCGGGAGGGGGCGAGGTGAGCAGTTCTTC

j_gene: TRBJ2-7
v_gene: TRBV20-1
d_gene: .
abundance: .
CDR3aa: CSASLFGVHEQYF
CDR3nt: TGCAGTGCTAGTTTATTCGGGGTCCACGAGCAGTACTTC

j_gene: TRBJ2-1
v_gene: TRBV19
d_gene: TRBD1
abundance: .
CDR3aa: CASSIQGAGSSEQFF
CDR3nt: TGTGCCAGTAGTATTCAGGGGGCGGGTAGTAGTGAGCAGTTCTTC

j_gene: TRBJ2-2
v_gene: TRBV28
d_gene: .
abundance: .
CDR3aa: CASRDTGGGNTGELFF
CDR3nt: TGTGCCAGCAGGGATACAGGGGGGGGAAACACCGGGGAGCTGTTTTTT

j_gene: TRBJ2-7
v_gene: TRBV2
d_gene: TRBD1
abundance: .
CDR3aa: CASSEGAPSGTGYEQYF
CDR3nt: TGTGCCAGCAGCGAGGGGGCCCCGTCCGGGACAGGCTACGAGCAGTACTTC

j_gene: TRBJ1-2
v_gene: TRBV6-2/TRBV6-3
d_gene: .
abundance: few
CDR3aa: CASSSTGYYGYTF
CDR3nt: TGTGCCAGCAGTTCGACAGGATACTATGGCTACACCTTC

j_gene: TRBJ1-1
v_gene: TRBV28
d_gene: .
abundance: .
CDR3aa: CASSWAGLLNTEAFF
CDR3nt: TGTGCCAGCAGCTGGGCGGGGCTGCTCAATACTGAAGCTTTCTTT

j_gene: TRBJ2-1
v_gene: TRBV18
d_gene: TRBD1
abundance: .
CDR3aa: CASSPPGTGIYNEQFF
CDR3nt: TGTGCCAGCTCACCACCCGGGACAGGGATCTACAATGAGCAGTTCTTC

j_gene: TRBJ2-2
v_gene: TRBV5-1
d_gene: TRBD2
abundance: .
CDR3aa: CASSLGTSGRGRTGELFF
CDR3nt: TGCGCCAGCAGCCTTGGGACTAGCGGGAGAGGAAGAACCGGGGAGCTGTTTTTT

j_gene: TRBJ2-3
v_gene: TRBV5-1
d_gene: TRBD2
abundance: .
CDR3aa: CASSLAGTSGPLSTDTQYF
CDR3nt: TGCGCCAGCAGCTTGGCCGGGACTAGCGGTCCTTTAAGCACAGATACGCAGTATTTT

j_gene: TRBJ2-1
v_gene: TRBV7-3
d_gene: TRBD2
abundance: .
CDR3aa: CASSPQGSTSGKAYEQFF
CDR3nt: TGTGCCAGCAGCCCGCAGGGGAGTACTAGCGGGAAAGCTTATGAGCAGTTCTTC

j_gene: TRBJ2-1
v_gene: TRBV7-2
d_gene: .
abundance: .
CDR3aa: CASSLTSSSYNEQFF
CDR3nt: TGTGCCAGCAGCCTAACTAGCAGCTCCTACAATGAGCAGTTCTTC

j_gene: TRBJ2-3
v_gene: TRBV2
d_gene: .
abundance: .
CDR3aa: CASRWGLDTQYF
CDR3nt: TGTGCCAGCCGATGGGGACTAGATACGCAGTATTTT

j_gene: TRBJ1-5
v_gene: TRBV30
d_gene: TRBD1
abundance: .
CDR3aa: CAWIGTENQPQHF
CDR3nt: TGTGCCTGGATCGGGACAGAAAATCAGCCCCAGCATTTT

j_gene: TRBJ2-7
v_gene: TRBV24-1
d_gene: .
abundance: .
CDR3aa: CATSDSLTFGEQYF
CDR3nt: TGTGCCACCAGTGATTCACTGACTTTCGGCGAGCAGTACTTC

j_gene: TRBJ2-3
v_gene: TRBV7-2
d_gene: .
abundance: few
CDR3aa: CASSGGGGTDTQYF
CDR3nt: TGTGCCAGCAGCGGAGGGGGGGGAACAGATACGCAGTATTTT

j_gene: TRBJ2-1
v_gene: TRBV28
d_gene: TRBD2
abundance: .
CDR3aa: CASSSRLAVNEQFF
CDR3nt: TGTGCCAGCAGTTCCCGACTAGCGGTGAATGAGCAGTTCTTC

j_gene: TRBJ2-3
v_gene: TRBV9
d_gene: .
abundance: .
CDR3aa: CASSVEPVDTQYF
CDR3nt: TGTGCCAGCAGCGTAGAACCGGTGGATACGCAGTATTTT

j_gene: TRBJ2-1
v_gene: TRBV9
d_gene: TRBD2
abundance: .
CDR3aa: CASSVELAALNEQFF
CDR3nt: TGTGCCAGCAGCGTAGAGCTAGCGGCCCTCAATGAGCAGTTCTTC